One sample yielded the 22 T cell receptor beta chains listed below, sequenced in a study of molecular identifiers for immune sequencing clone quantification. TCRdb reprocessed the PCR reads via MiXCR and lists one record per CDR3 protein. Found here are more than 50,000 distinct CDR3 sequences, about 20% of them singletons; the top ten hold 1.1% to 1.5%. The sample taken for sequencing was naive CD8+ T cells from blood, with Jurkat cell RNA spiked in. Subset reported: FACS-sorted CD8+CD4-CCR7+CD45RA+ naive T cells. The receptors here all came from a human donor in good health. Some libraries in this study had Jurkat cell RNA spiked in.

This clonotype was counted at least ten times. This CDR3 reads CAGCKRVRGNQPQHF. For the CDR3, the DNA is TGTGCCGGATGTAAGAGGGTCCGGGGCAATCAGCCCCAGCATTTT. The chain employs TRBV28 and TRBJ1-5; the D is unclear. Germline V lookup: CDR1 MDHEN, CDR2 SYDVKM. Trimming shortened V by 11 bases and J by 2 bases, and 19 bases separated the two germline ends. The CDR3 length is 15 residues.

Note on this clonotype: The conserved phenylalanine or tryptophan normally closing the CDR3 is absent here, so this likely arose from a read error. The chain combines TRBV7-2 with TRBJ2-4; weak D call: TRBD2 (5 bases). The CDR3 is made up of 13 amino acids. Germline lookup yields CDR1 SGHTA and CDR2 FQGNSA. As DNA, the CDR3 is TGTGCCAGCATGGACCTAGCCGAAAACATTCAGTACCTC. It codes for CASMDLAENIQYL.

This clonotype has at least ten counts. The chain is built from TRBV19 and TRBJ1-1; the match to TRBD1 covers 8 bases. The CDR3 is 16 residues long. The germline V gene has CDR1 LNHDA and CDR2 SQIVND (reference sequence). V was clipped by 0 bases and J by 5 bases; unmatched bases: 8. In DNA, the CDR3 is TGTGCCAGTAGTATAGATCAGGGGGCATTTCGGACTGAAGCTTTCTTT. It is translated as CASSIDQGAFRTEAFF. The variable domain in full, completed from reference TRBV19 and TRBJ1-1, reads DGGITQSPKYLFRKEGQNVTLSCEQNLNHDAMYWYRQDPGQGLRLIYYSQIVNDFQKGDIAEGYSVSREKKESFPLTVTSAQKNPTAFYLCASSIDQGAFRTEAFFGQGTRLTVV.

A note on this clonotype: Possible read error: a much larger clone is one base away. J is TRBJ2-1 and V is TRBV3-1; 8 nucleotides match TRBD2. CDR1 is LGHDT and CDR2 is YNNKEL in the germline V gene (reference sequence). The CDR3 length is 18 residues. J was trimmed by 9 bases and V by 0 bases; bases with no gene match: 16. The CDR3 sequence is CASSQDIGLAESRGEQFF. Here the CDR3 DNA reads TGTGCCAGCAGCCAAGATATTGGACTAGCTGAAAGCCGAGGTGAGCAGTTCTTC.

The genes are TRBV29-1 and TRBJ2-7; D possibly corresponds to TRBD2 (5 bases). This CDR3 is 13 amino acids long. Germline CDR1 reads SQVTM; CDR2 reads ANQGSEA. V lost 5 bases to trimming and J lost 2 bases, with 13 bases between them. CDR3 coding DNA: TGCAGCGTTCTGAGGGATGGCCCCTACGAGCAGTACTTC. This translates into CSVLRDGPYEQYF.

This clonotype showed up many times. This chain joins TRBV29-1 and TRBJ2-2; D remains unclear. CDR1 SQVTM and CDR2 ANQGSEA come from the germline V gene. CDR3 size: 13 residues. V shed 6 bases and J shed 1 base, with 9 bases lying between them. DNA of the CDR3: TGCAGCGTCCTTCGGCAGAACACCGGGGAGCTGTTTTTT. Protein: CSVLRQNTGELFF.

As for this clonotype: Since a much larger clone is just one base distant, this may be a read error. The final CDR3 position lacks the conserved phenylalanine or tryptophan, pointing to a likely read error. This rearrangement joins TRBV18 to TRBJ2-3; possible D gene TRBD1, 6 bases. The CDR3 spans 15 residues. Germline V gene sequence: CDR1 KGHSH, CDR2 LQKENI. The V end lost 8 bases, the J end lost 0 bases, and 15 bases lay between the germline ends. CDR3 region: CASTSGAASTDTQYL. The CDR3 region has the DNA TGTGCCAGCACATCAGGGGCGGCTAGCACAGATACGCAGTATTTA.

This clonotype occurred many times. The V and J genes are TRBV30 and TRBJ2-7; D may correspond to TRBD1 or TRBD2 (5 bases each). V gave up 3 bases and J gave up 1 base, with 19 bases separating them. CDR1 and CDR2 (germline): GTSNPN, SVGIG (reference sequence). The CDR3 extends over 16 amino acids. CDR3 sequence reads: CAWSTGLTGRSYEQYF. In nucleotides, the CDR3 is TGTGCCTGGAGCACTGGGCTGACGGGGCGGTCCTACGAGCAGTACTTC.

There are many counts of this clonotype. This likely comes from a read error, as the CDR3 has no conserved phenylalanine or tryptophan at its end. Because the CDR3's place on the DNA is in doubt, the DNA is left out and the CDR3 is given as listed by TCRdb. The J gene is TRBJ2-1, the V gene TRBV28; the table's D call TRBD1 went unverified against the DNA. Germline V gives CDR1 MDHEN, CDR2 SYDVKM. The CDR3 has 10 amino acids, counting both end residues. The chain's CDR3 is CASSFLRRGV.

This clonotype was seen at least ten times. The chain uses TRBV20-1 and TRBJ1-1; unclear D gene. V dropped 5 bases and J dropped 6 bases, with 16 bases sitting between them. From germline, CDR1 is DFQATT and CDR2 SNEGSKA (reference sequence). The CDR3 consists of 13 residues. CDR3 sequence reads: CSAVRSQIPEAFF. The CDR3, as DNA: TGCAGTGCTGTGAGATCCCAGATCCCTGAAGCTTTCTTT.

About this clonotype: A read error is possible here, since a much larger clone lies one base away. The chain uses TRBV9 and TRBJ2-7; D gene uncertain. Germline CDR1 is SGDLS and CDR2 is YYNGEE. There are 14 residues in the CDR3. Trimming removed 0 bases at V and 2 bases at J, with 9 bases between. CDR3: CASSVDYITYEQYF. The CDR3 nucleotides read TGTGCCAGCAGCGTAGATTACATCACCTACGAGCAGTACTTC.

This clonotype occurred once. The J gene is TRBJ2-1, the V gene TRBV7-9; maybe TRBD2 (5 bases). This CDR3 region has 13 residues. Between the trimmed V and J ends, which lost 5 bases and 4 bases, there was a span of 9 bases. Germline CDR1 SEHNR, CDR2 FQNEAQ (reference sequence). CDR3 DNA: TGTGCCAGCAGCCCGGACTCATACAATGAGCAGTTCTTC. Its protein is CASSPDSYNEQFF.

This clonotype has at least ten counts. DNA of the CDR3: TGTGCCAGCAGCTTACTAGCGTATGTCGGGGCCAACGTCCTGACTTTC. Translated: CASSLLAYVGANVLTF. The V gene is TRBV7-3, the J gene TRBJ2-6; possible D gene TRBD2, 6 bases. Trimming stripped 2 bases from V and 4 bases from J, with 12 bases between. Germline V lookup: CDR1 SGHTA, CDR2 FQGTGA. The CDR3 sequence is 16 residues long.

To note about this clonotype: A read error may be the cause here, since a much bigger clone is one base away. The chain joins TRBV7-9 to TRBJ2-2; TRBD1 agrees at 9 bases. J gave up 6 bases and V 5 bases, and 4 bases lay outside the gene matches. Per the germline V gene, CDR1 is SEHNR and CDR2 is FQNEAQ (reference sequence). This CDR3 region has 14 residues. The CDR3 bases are TGTGCCAGCAGCCGGTGGACAGGGGCCGGGGAGCTGTTTTTT. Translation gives CASSRWTGAGELFF.

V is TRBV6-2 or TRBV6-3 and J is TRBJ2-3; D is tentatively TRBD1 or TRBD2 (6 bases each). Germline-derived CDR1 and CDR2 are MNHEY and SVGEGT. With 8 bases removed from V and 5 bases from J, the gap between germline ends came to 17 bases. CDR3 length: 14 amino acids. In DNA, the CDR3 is TGTGCCAGCTGGGGGGCCACCTATCTAGATACGCAGTATTTT. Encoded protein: CASWGATYLDTQYF.

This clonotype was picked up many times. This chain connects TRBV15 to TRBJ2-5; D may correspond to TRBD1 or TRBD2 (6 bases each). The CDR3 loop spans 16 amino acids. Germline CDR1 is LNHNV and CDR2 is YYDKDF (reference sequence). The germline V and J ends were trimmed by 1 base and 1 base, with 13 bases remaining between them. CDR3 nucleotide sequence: TGTGCCACCAGCAGAGGGTATGGGGGGCTCCAAGAGACCCAGTACTTC. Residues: CATSRGYGGLQETQYF.

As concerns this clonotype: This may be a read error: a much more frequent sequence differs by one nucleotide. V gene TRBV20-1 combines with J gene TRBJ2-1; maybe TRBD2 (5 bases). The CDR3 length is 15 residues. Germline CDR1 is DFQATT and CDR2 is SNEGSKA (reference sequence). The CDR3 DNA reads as TGCAGTGCTAGAGATCTGGGAGTAGCCTACAGTGAGCAGTTCTTC. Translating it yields CSARDLGVAYSEQFF.

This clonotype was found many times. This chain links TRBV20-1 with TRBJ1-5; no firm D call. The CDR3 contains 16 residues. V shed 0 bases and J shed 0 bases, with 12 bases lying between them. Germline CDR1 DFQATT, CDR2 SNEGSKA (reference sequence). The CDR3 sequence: CSARDPTDYSNQPQHF. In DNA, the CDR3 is TGCAGTGCTAGAGATCCAACAGACTATAGCAATCAGCCCCAGCATTTT.

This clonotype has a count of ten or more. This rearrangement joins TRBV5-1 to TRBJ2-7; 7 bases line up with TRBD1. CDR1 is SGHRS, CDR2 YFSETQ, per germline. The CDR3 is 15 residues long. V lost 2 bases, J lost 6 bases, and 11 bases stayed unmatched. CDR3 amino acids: CASSFFGTAPTEQYF. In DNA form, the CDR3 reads TGCGCCAGCAGCTTCTTCGGGACAGCTCCTACCGAGCAGTACTTC.

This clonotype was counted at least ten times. The CDR3: CASSPDRGITTEAFF. The CDR3 region has the DNA TGTGCCAGCAGTCCAGACAGGGGTATAACCACTGAAGCTTTCTTT. The chain joins TRBV6-5 to TRBJ1-1; 8 nucleotides match TRBD1. The CDR3 contains 15 residues. CDR1 is MNHEY, CDR2 SVGAGI, per germline. After removal of 5 bases from V and 4 bases from J, the junction contained 9 bases not matched to a gene.

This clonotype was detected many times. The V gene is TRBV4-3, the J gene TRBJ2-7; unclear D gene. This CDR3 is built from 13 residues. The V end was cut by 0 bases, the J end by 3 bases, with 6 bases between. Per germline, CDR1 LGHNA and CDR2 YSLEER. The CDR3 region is CASSQDYGYEQYF. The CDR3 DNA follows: TGCGCCAGCAGCCAAGATTACGGCTACGAGCAGTACTTC.

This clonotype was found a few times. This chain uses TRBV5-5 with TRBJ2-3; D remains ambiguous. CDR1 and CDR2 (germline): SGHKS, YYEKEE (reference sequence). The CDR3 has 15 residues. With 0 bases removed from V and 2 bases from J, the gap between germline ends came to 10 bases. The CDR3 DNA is TGTGCCAGCAGCTTGGAAGCGTTTAACACAGATACGCAGTATTTT. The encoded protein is CASSLEAFNTDTQYF. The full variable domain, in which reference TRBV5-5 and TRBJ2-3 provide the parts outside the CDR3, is DAGVTQSPTHLIKTRGQQVTLRCSPISGHKSVSWYQQVLGQGPQFIFQYYEKEERGRGNFPDRFSARQFPNYSSELNVNALLLGDSALYLCASSLEAFNTDTQYFGPGTRLTVL.